This T cell receptor beta chain was found in a study of vaccination effects on CD4 cells after COVID-19. This CDR3 region has 16 residues. The germline gives CDR1 SGHRS, CDR2 YFSETQ. V was shortened by 1 base and J by 0 bases, with 11 bases between the two germline ends. Peptide-pool stimulation followed by sequencing identified expanded antigen-specific CD4+ clonotypes in the ViraFEST assay. Researchers isolated CD4+ T cells once about 11 days of culture had elapsed. The vaccine recipients had no prior SARS-CoV-2 infection, with negative nucleocapsid antibodies. A density of roughly 2 million PBMC per well was used; these cells were cultured with around 11 IU/ml IL-2 and roughly 10 ug/ml peptides. In the case of this clone: The antigen is not known.

Method: immunoSEQ multiplex PCR; TCRdb's copy keeps in-frame clones and lacks some. Here the sample spans 25,000 or so clones, more than 65% being singletons. Findings and limits, study-wide: After vaccination, at late timepoints, clones induced by infection and by vaccine contracted markedly.

The sample in question was CD4+ T cells from PBMCs cultured with HCoV-NL63 spike peptides, obtained before COVID-19 vaccination. The V and J genes are TRBV5-1 and TRBJ2-1, with a tentative D call TRBD1 (6 bases). This TCR was recovered from a human donor who received a COVID-19 vaccine. CDR3 bases: TGCGCCAGCAGCTTGTGGACAGAGAGCTCCTACAATGAGCAGTTCTTC. Protein sequence: CASSLWTESSYNEQFF.